Each of the 8 T cell receptor beta chains below was sequenced from the same sample in a study of cytomegalovirus exposure and HLA in healthy donors. The PCR ran on 60 Vbeta and 13 Jbeta primers. Repertoires were generated with immunoSEQ multiplex PCR, while TCRdb's copy carries only in-frame clones and drops some. The repertoire holds about 200,000 clones, with about 88% as singletons. Material for sequencing was PBMCs. These receptors all come from a woman younger than 45 in good health and CMV-seronegative.

The V and J genes are TRBV10-1 and TRBJ2-1; D is perhaps TRBD2 (5 bases). The germline V gene has CDR1 WNHNN and CDR2 SYGVQD (reference sequence). Trimming cost V 0 bases and J 5 bases, with 8 bases left between them. The CDR3 extends over 14 amino acids. The CDR3 DNA is TGCGCCAGCAGTGAGTCAAGCGGAGACAATGAGCAGTTCTTC. This sequence encodes CASSESSGDNEQFF.

The chain links TRBV19 to TRBJ2-3; D call uncertain. V shed 1 base and J shed 0 bases, with 5 bases lying between them. This CDR3 contains 14 residues. Germline CDR1 LNHDA, CDR2 SQIVND (reference sequence). The CDR3 DNA follows: TGTGCCAGTAGTATAGTCAGTAGCACAGATACGCAGTATTTT. This translates into CASSIVSSTDTQYF.

CDR3 sequence reads: CASRFLASYEQYF. The DNA of the CDR3 is TGTGCCAGCAGATTCCTAGCCTCCTACGAGCAGTACTTC. This chain uses TRBV11-2 with TRBJ2-7; TRBD2 might be the D (5 bases). V lost 6 bases to trimming and J lost 0 bases, with 9 bases between them. CDR1 and CDR2 (germline): SGHAT, FQNNGV. The CDR3 runs to 13 residues.

This clone was detected only a few times. The rearrangement uses TRBV13 and TRBJ2-1; the match to TRBD2 covers 14 bases. V shed 0 bases and J 6 bases; nucleotides not matched to a gene: 4. This CDR3 region has 17 residues. Germline lookup yields CDR1 PRHDT and CDR2 FYEKMQ (reference sequence). The CDR3 sequence: CASSLGPGLAGVNEQFF. CDR3 DNA: TGTGCCAGCAGCTTAGGCCCGGGACTAGCGGGAGTCAATGAGCAGTTCTTC.

The chain is built from TRBV6-1 and TRBJ1-4; perhaps TRBD1 as D (6 bases). V was pared by 4 bases and J by 8 bases, with 20 bases between. Germline V lookup: CDR1 MNHNS, CDR2 SASEGT. There are 16 residues in the CDR3. CDR3 coding DNA: TGTGCCAGCAGTGTGGGCCAGGGGATTGAGGGAGAAAAACTGTTTTTT. This codes for CASSVGQGIEGEKLFF.

J is TRBJ2-5 and V is TRBV5-1; D may be TRBD1 (6 bases). Trimming removed 9 bases at V and 5 bases at J, with 14 bases between. The CDR3 is made up of 12 amino acids. Germline CDR1 is SGHRS and CDR2 is YFSETQ. In DNA, the CDR3 is TGCGCCACCTCAGGGGATGGGGAGACCCAGTACTTC. This encodes CATSGDGETQYF.

This clone was picked up a small number of times. The rearrangement links TRBV29-1 to TRBJ2-1; 7 positions agree with TRBD2. J gave up 3 bases and V 0 bases, and 8 bases lay outside the gene matches. CDR3 length equals 16 residues. Germline V gives CDR1 SQVTM, CDR2 ANQGSEA. The CDR3 coding sequence is TGCAGCGTTGAAGAAGGTCGCGGGGGTAACTACAATGAGCAGTTCTTC. The encoded protein is CSVEEGRGGNYNEQFF.

The chain combines TRBV5-4 with TRBJ2-1; D gene uncertain. Between the trimmed V and J ends, which lost 0 bases and 1 base, there was a span of 17 bases. This CDR3 has 18 amino acids. Looked up from germline, CDR1 is SGHNT and CDR2 is YYREEE (reference sequence). CDR3 region: CASSLAQRRSGSYNEQFF. Written as DNA, the CDR3 is TGTGCCAGCAGCTTGGCCCAGCGAAGGAGTGGTTCCTACAATGAGCAGTTCTTC.